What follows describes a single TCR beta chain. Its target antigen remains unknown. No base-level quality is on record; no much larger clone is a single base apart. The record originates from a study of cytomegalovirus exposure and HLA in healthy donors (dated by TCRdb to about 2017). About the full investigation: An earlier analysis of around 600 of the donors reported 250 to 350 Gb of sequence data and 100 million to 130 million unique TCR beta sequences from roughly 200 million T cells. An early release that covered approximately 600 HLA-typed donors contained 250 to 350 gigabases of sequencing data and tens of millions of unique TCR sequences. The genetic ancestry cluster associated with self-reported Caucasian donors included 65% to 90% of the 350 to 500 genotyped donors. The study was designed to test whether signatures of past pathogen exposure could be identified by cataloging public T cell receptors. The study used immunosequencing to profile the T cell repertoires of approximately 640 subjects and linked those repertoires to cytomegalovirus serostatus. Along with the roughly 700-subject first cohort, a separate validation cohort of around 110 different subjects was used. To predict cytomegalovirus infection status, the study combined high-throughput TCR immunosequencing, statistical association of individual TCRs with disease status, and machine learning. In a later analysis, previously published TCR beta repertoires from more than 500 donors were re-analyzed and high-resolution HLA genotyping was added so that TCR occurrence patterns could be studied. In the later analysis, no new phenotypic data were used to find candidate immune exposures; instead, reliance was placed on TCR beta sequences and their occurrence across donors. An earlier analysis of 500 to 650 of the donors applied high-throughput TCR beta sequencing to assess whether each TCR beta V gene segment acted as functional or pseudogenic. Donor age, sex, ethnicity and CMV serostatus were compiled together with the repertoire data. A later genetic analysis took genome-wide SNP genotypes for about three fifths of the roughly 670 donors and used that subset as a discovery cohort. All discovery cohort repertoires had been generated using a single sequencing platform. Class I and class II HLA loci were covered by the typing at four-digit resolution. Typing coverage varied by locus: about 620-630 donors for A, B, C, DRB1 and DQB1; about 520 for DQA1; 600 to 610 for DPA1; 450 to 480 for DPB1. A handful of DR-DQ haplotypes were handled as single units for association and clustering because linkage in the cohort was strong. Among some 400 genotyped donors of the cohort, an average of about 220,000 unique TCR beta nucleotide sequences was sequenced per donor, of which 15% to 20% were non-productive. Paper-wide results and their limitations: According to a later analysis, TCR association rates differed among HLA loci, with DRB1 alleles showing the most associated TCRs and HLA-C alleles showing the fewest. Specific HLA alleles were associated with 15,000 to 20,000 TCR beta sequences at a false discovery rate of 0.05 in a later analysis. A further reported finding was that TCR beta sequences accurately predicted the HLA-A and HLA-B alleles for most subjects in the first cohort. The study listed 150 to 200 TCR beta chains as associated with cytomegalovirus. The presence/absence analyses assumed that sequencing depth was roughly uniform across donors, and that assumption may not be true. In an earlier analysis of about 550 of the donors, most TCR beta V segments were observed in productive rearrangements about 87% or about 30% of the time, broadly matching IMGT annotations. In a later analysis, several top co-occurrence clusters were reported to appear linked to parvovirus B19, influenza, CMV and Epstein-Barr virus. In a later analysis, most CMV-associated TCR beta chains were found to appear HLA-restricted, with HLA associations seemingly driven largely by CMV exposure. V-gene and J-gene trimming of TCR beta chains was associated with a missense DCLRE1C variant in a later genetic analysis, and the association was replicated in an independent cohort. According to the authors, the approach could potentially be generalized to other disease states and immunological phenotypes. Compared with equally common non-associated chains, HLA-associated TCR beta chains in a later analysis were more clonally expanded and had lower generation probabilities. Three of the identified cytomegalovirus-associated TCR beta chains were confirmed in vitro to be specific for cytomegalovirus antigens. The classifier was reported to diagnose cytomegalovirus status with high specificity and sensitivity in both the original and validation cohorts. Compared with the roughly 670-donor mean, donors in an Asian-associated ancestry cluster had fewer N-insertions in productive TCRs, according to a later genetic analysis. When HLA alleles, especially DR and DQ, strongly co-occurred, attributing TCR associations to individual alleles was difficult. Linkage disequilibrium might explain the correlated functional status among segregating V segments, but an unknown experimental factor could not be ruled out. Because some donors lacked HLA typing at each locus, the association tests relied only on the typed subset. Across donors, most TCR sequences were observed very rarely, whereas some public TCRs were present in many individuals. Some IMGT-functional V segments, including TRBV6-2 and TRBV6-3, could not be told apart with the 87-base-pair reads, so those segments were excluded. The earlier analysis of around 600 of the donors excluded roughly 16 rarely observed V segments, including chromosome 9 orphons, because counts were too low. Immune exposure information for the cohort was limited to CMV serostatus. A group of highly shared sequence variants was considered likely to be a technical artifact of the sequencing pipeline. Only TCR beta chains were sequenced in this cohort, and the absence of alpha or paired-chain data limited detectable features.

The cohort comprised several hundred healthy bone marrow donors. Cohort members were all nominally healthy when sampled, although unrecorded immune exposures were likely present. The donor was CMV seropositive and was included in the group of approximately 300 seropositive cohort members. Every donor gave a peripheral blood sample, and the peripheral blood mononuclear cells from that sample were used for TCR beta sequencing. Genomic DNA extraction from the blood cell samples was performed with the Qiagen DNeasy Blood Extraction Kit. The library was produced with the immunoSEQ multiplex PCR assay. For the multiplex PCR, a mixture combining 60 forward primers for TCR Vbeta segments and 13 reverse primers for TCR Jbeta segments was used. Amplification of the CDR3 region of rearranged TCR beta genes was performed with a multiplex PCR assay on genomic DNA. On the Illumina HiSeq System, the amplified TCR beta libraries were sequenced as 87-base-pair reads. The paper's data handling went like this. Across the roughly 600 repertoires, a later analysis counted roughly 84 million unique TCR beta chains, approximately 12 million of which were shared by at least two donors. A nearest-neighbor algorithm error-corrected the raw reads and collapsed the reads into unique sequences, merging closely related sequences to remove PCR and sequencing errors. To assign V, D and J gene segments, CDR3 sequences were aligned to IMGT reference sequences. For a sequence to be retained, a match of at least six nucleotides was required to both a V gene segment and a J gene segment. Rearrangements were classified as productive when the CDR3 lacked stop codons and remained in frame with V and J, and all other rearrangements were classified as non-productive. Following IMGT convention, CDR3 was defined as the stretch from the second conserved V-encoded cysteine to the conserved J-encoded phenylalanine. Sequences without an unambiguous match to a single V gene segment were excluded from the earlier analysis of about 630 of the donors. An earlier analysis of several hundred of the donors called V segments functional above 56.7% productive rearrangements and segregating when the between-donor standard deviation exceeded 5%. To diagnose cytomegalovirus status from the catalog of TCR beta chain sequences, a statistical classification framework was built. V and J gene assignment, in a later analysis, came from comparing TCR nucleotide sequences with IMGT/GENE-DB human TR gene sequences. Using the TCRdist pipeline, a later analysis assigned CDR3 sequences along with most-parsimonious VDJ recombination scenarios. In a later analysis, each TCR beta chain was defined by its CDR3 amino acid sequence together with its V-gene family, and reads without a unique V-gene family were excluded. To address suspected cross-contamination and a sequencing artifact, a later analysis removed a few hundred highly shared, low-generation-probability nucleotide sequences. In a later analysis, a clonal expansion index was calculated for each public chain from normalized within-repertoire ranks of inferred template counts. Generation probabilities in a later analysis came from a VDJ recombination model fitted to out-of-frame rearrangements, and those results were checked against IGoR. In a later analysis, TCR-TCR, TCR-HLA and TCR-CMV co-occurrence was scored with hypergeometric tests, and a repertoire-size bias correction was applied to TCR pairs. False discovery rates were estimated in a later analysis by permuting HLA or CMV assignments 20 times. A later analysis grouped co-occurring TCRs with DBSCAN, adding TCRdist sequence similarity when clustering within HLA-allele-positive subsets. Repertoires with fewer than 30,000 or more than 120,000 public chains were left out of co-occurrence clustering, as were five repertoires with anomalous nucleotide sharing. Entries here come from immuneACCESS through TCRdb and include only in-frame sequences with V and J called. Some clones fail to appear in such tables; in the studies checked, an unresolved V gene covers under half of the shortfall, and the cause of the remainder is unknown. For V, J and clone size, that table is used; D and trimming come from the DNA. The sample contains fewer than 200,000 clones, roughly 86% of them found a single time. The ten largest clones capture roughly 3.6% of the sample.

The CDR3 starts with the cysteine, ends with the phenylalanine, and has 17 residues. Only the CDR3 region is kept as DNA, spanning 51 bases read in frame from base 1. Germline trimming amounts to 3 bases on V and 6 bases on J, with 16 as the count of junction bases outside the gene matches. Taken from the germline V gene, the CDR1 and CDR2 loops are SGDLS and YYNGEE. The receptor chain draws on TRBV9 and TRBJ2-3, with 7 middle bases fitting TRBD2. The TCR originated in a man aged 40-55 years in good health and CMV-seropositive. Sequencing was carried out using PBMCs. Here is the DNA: TGTGCCAGCAGCGGGAGGGCGGGCGGGAGAACCTTGGATACGCAGTATTTT. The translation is CASSGRAGGRTLDTQYF.